The subject of this entry is one T cell receptor beta chain. This entry comes from a study of T cells in Graves' hyperthyroidism and ophthalmopathy. The CDR3 has 14 residues. In germline, CDR1 is LGHDT, CDR2 YNNKEL (reference sequence). V was shortened by 3 bases and J by 3 bases, with 8 bases between the two germline ends. There were TCR beta CDR3 regions amplified from RNA transcripts. RT-PCR in the first round (using the HTBI primer set) targeted the TCR CDR3. One entry per CDR3 protein results from TCRdb running MiXCR on the multiplex PCR reads. The data hold some 340,000 distinct CDR3 sequences, with roughly 15% observed a single time.

The sequencing input was blood. This TCR derives from a woman aged 35 to 49 with Graves' ophthalmopathy. The chain has TRBV3-1 and TRBJ1-4; possibly TRBD1 for D (5 bases). The CDR3 region is CASSHQGANEKLFF. CDR3 in DNA: TGTGCCAGCAGCCACCAGGGAGCTAATGAAAAACTGTTTTTT.